Listed below are T cell receptor beta chains from one sample, sequenced in a study of T-cell memory formation after mild COVID-19. TCRdb re-called the 5' RACE reads with MiXCR, one entry per CDR3 protein. The sample yields hundreds of thousands of distinct CDR3 sequences, approximately 15% seen once. Sequencing used PBMCs or a T cell subset sorted from them (not recorded which). The receptors derive from a man between 18 and 35 years old who had mild COVID-19 (a few samples of this study predate the infection). Cell type and time point are not known. CDR3s include the opening cysteine and the closing phenylalanine or tryptophan. A D gene is named only where the DNA matches it firmly. Size tells how often a clone was seen (once, few, many) or the class of an expanded clone, and some rows leave it out.

TRBJ2-5	.	.	TRBV7-2	TGTGCCAGCAGCTTAGCGGGAGGGGGTACGGAGACCCAGTACTTC	CASSLAGGGTETQYF
TRBJ2-7	TRBD2	few	TRBV12-3/TRBV12-4	TGTGCCAGCAGACCTACCGGGGGGGCCGAGGAGCAGTACTTC	CASRPTGGAEEQYF
TRBJ2-3	.	.	TRBV6-6	TGTGCCAGCAGTTACTCAGGGCAGGGTGACACAGATACGCAGTATTTT	CASSYSGQGDTDTQYF
TRBJ2-2	.	few	TRBV11-2	TGTGCCAGCAGCTTAGATCGCCGGGTAGCCGGGGAGCTGTTTTTT	CASSLDRRVAGELFF
TRBJ2-1	.	.	TRBV3-1	TGTGCCAGCAGCCAGCCGGGACTCATCTACAATGAGCAGTTCTTC	CASSQPGLIYNEQFF
TRBJ2-1	.	.	TRBV5-4	TGTGCCAGCAGCCGACAGGGACGGGGGACCCACAATGAGCAGTTCTTC	CASSRQGRGTHNEQFF
TRBJ1-4	.	.	TRBV7-2	TGTGCCAGCAGCTTGACAGCGAAAAATGAAAAACTGTTTTTT	CASSLTAKNEKLFF
TRBJ2-2	.	.	TRBV5-6	TGTGCCAGCAGCTGGACGACCGGGGAGCTGTTTTTT	CASSWTTGELFF
TRBJ1-1	.	.	TRBV5-6	TGTGCCAGCAGCTTGGCGGGGGGCGTGCGACGGGGCCTGGGATCTGAAGCTTTCTTT	CASSLAGGVRRGLGSEAFF
TRBJ1-1	.	few	TRBV5-1	TGCGCCAGCAGCTCATTCGGACCGGGCCCCACTGAAGCTTTCTTT	CASSSFGPGPTEAFF
TRBJ1-5	.	few	TRBV2	TGTGCCAGCAGCAAGCCAGGGGATCAGCCCCAGCATTTT	CASSKPGDQPQHF
TRBJ2-3	TRBD2	.	TRBV9	TGTGCCAGCAGCGCCGGGACTAGCGGGGTTGATACGCAGTATTTT	CASSAGTSGVDTQYF
TRBJ2-7	TRBD2	few	TRBV20-1	TGCAGTGCTAGTTCTAGCGGGGGGTCCTACGAGCAGTACTTC	CSASSSGGSYEQYF
TRBJ2-2	TRBD2	few	TRBV24-1	TGTGCCACCAGTGTTGGCGGAGCAGCGGGGGGGCCAGGCGGGGAGCTGTTTTTT	CATSVGGAAGGPGGELFF
TRBJ2-1	TRBD1	few	TRBV7-8	TGTGCCAGCAGCCCCAGTCGGGACAGGAGGTACAATGAGCAGTTCTTC	CASSPSRDRRYNEQFF
TRBJ2-7	.	.	TRBV5-5	TGTGCCAGCAAGCAGGGTAGCTACGAGCAGTACTTC	CASKQGSYEQYF
TRBJ2-5	TRBD1	many	TRBV10-1	TGCGCCAGCAGTGAGTCGACAGGGGGTGAGACCCAGTACTTC	CASSESTGGETQYF
TRBJ1-5	.	.	TRBV27	TGTGCCAGCAGTTTGGGACCGAACGATCAGCCCCAGCATTTT	CASSLGPNDQPQHF
TRBJ2-3	.	.	TRBV28	TGTGCCAGCAGTTTCTTAGGGGCAGGCACAGATACGCAGTATTTT	CASSFLGAGTDTQYF
TRBJ1-1	.	few	TRBV9	TGTGCCAGCAGCCCCGTCGGATGGCAGAACACTGAAGCTTTCTTT	CASSPVGWQNTEAFF
TRBJ1-2	TRBD1	.	TRBV6-2/TRBV6-3	TGTGCCAGCAGTCACCTGGACAGGGATGGCTACACCTTC	CASSHLDRDGYTF
TRBJ1-5	.	few	TRBV6-5	TGTGCCAGCAGTTATGACGGAGATCAGCCCCAGCATTTT	CASSYDGDQPQHF
TRBJ1-5	TRBD1	.	TRBV6-2/TRBV6-3	TGTGCCAGCAGAACAGGGGCGTTACAGCCCCAGCATTTT	CASRTGALQPQHF
TRBJ2-2	TRBD1	few	TRBV6-5	TGTGCCAGCACCGAACAGGGGGCGGTCACCGGGGAGCTGTTTTTT	CASTEQGAVTGELFF
TRBJ2-3	.	.	TRBV6-1	TGTGCCAGCACCAAGAGAACTAGCACAGATACGCAGTATTTT	CASTKRTSTDTQYF
TRBJ2-1	.	.	TRBV2	TGTGCCAGCAACGACTACCGGGGTGAGCAGTTCTTC	CASNDYRGEQFF
TRBJ2-4	.	many	TRBV5-1	TGCGCCAGCAGCTTGGGAGTACGTAACATTCAGTACTTC	CASSLGVRNIQYF
TRBJ1-2	TRBD1	.	TRBV4-1	TGCGCCAGCAGCCAAGCCGGGACAGGAAGAAACTATGGCTACACCTTC	CASSQAGTGRNYGYTF
TRBJ2-2	.	few	TRBV20-1	TGCAGTGCCGGGGCAAGGAACACCGGGGAGCTGTTTTTT	CSAGARNTGELFF
TRBJ1-4	TRBD1	.	TRBV10-3	TGTGCCATCAGTGAGTCGAACAGGGGTGGGGAAAAACTGTTTTTT	CAISESNRGGEKLFF
TRBJ1-2	.	.	TRBV12-3/TRBV12-4	TGTGCCAGCAGTTTAGCCACGGCCACATATGGCTACACCTTC	CASSLATATYGYTF
TRBJ2-4	.	.	TRBV20-1	TGCAGTGCTAGTATTTCTCCTTTAGCCAAAAACATTCAGTACTTC	CSASISPLAKNIQYF
TRBJ2-5	TRBD1	.	TRBV20-1	TGCAGTGCTATCGGGACAGGGGAAGAGACCCAGTACTTC	CSAIGTGEETQYF
TRBJ1-3	TRBD1	few	TRBV7-2	TGTGCCAGCAGCCGAGGAGGGGGCGGAAACACCATATATTTT	CASSRGGGGNTIYF
TRBJ2-1	TRBD2	many	TRBV4-3	TGCGCCAGCAGCCAACACACCGGGACTAGCGGGGGGAGGCGGAATGAGCAGTTCTTC	CASSQHTGTSGGRRNEQFF
TRBJ2-3	TRBD2	.	TRBV15	TGTGCCACCAGCATGCTAGCGGGGGGCACAGATACGCAGTATTTT	CATSMLAGGTDTQYF